These 22 T cell receptor beta chains originate from one sample sequenced in a study of cytomegalovirus exposure and HLA in healthy donors. The PCR was carried out with 60 Vbeta primers and 13 Jbeta primers. Clones were sequenced by immunoSEQ multiplex PCR, and TCRdb holds only the in-frame ones, with some missing. Of 130,000 or so clones detected, roughly 73% appear once; the ten largest clones hold about 3.5%. What was sequenced was PBMCs. These receptors originate from a man aged 35 to 55 in good health and CMV-seronegative.

The sample holds a few counts of this clone. The rearrangement links TRBV18 to TRBJ1-2; 11 nucleotides agree with TRBD1. The CDR3 has 17 amino acids. Losses at the gene ends were 1 base for V and 7 bases for J; bases not matched to a gene: 11. Germline lookup yields CDR1 KGHSH and CDR2 LQKENI. The CDR3 sequence is CASSPRRDRGSFGGYTF. CDR3 DNA: TGTGCCAGCTCACCACGTCGGGACAGGGGGTCGTTTGGTGGCTACACCTTC.

As concerns this clone: Other DNA sequences in this specimen translate into the identical CDR3. V and J are TRBV7-2 and TRBJ2-1, with 8 bases that match TRBD1. Unmatched junction bases numbered 6, after V lost 5 bases and J lost 12 bases. The CDR3 has 12 residues. Germline values: CDR1 SGHTA, CDR2 FQGNSA. DNA for the CDR3: TGTGCCAGCAGCGCGACAGGGGTGCTGCAGTTCTTC. Residues: CASSATGVLQFF.

The rearrangement uses TRBV19 and TRBJ1-1, with 7 bases aligning to TRBD1. The CDR3 loop spans 13 amino acids. V lost 5 bases, J lost 0 bases, and 0 bases stayed unmatched. Germline CDR1 is LNHDA and CDR2 is SQIVND (reference sequence). The CDR3 DNA is TGTGCCAGTAGTGACAGGGTGAACACTGAAGCTTTCTTT. Translated: CASSDRVNTEAFF.

This rearrangement joins TRBV19 to TRBJ1-1; 7 bases map to TRBD1. CDR3 length equals 14 residues. Per germline, CDR1 LNHDA and CDR2 SQIVND (reference sequence). The ends lost 6 bases at V and 4 bases at J; junction bases unmatched: 8. CDR3 DNA: TGTGCCAGTAGATTAACAGGGGCGGGCACTGAAGCTTTCTTT. It encodes CASRLTGAGTEAFF.

The chain employs TRBV28 and TRBJ2-7, with D maybe TRBD1 (6 bases). Trimming pared 6 bases from V and 0 bases from J, leaving 15 bases between. This CDR3 has 15 amino acids. Per germline, CDR1 MDHEN and CDR2 SYDVKM. CDR3 sequence reads: CASRAYRGSSYEQYF. In DNA form, the CDR3 reads TGTGCCAGCAGGGCCTATAGGGGGAGCTCCTACGAGCAGTACTTC. The whole variable domain, filled in from reference TRBV28 and TRBJ2-7, reads DVKVTQSSRYLVKRTGEKVFLECVQDMDHENMFWYRQDPGLGLRLIYFSYDVKMKEKGDIPEGYSVSREKKERFSLILESASTNQTSMYLCASRAYRGSSYEQYFGPGTRLTVT.

CDR3 sequence: CASSIVDATGTEAFF. The CDR3 nucleotides are TGTGCCAGTAGTATAGTTGATGCGACGGGCACTGAAGCTTTCTTT. The V gene is TRBV19, the J gene TRBJ1-1; D gene ambiguous. The germline CDR1 and CDR2 sequences are LNHDA and SQIVND (reference sequence). V was clipped by 1 base and J by 4 bases, with 13 bases between them. The CDR3 is made up of 15 amino acids.

This chain links TRBV7-2 with TRBJ2-7; D gene uncertain. Germline V gives CDR1 SGHTA, CDR2 FQGNSA. Trimming stripped 5 bases from V and 5 bases from J, with 10 bases between. This CDR3 is built from 12 residues. CDR3 coding DNA: TGTGCCAGCAGCCCCCGGGTTAACGAGCAGTACTTC. Translating it yields CASSPRVNEQYF.

The CDR3 here is CASSLGQSSYEQYF. In nucleotides, the CDR3 is TGCGCCAGCAGCCTGGGACAGAGCTCCTACGAGCAGTACTTC. The J gene is TRBJ2-5, the V gene TRBV5-1; TRBD1 matches 7 bases. The J call is uncertain, as TRBJ2-7 better fits the DNA end. The CDR3 runs to 14 residues. Germline V lookup: CDR1 SGHRS, CDR2 YFSETQ.

A single count supports this clone. The chain couples TRBV18 to TRBJ2-5; 8 bases agree with TRBD1. V shed 3 bases and J 1 base; nucleotides not matched to a gene: 4. Germline CDR1 is KGHSH and CDR2 is LQKENI. The CDR3 consists of 15 residues. CDR3 nucleotide sequence: TGTGCCAGCTCACCGGGCGGGACAGGCCAAGAGACCCAGTACTTC. Translated: CASSPGGTGQETQYF.

The V call is TRBV7-2, the J call TRBJ2-7, with 10 positions matching TRBD2. CDR1 is SGHTA and CDR2 is FQGNSA in the germline V gene. Trimming removed 2 bases from V and 4 bases from J; junction bases left unmatched: 14. The CDR3 sequence is 18 residues long. CDR3 region: CASSLIVSGLAEIYEQYF. The CDR3 nucleotides are TGTGCCAGCAGCTTAATTGTTTCCGGACTAGCGGAAATATACGAGCAGTACTTC.

This clone was seen just once. The CDR3 coding sequence is TGTGCCAGCAGCCGCCGGGACAGGGATAGAGATGAGCAGTTCTTC. Protein product: CASSRRDRDRDEQFF. This chain joins TRBV6-1 and TRBJ2-1, with 9 bases matching TRBD1. The CDR3 covers 15 residues. V dropped 6 bases and J dropped 8; count of bases not matched to a gene: 11. Germline assignment: CDR1 MNHNS and CDR2 SASEGT.

The rearrangement uses TRBV2 and TRBJ1-2; 7 bases fit TRBD1. Germline loops: CDR1 SNHLY, CDR2 FYNNEI. CDR3 length: 12 residues. With 3 bases clipped from V and 7 bases from J, the junction kept 2 bases outside the gene matches. The CDR3 sequence is CASSDGQAGYTF. The DNA for the CDR3 is TGTGCCAGCAGTGACGGACAGGCTGGCTACACCTTC.

The gene calls are TRBV10-3 and TRBJ1-2, with unresolved D. This CDR3 has 12 residues. V lost 0 bases to trimming and J lost 4 bases, with 3 bases between them. Germline loops: CDR1 ENHRY, CDR2 SYGVKD. The CDR3 reads CAISESLYGYTF. The CDR3 DNA reads TGTGCCATCAGTGAGTCACTCTATGGCTACACCTTC.

J is TRBJ1-1 and V is TRBV6-5, with D unclear. Germline V lookup: CDR1 MNHEY, CDR2 SVGAGI. Trimming took off 5 bases at V and 0 bases at J, with 10 bases between the two ends. CDR3 length: 14 amino acids. The CDR3 bases are TGTGCCAGCAGTAGGACTCCCCTGAACACTGAAGCTTTCTTT. It yields the protein CASSRTPLNTEAFF.

The chain links TRBV13 to TRBJ1-2, with TRBD1 matching 8 bases. J gave up 4 bases and V 3 bases, and 4 bases lay outside the gene matches. Looked up from germline, CDR1 is PRHDT and CDR2 is FYEKMQ (reference sequence). The length of the CDR3 is 14 residues. CDR3 bases: TGTGCCAGCAGCTTGCTGGGACAGGCCTATGGCTACACCTTC. It specifies CASSLLGQAYGYTF.

V usage is TRBV4-3 and J usage is TRBJ2-7, with TRBD2 identical over 9 bases. Germline trimming cut 1 base from V and 2 bases from J; bases unmatched to any gene: 6. CDR1 is LGHNA, CDR2 YSLEER, per germline. This CDR3 region has 16 residues. CDR3 loop: CASSQASGDTAYEQYF. For the CDR3, the DNA is TGCGCCAGCAGCCAAGCTAGCGGGGACACGGCCTACGAGCAGTACTTC.

V and J are TRBV4-1 and TRBJ2-3, with unresolved D. V dropped 3 bases and J dropped 7 bases, with 17 bases sitting between them. The germline V gene encodes CDR1 MGHRA and CDR2 YSYEKL. The CDR3 loop spans 15 amino acids. The chain's CDR3 is CASSHAHGLAYTQYF. CDR3 in DNA: TGCGCCAGCAGCCACGCCCACGGGTTGGCTTATACGCAGTATTTT.

The V gene is TRBV28, the J gene TRBJ1-2; the match to TRBD1 covers 7 bases. In germline, CDR1 is MDHEN, CDR2 SYDVKM. The V segment lost 7 bases and the J segment 4 bases; nucleotides outside the gene matches: 9. The CDR3 runs to 14 residues. CDR3 nucleotide sequence: TGTGCCAGCATTACCCCGGGACAGACCTATGGCTACACCTTC. Translated, it gives CASITPGQTYGYTF.

The V call is TRBV5-1, the J call TRBJ1-4; no definite D call. Germline V gene lookup returns CDR1 SGHRS and CDR2 YFSETQ. With 5 bases removed from V and 8 bases from J, the gap between germline ends came to 13 bases. This CDR3 region has 13 residues. The CDR3 nucleotides read TGCGCCAGCAGGGGCAGTTCGCAGGAAAAACTGTTTTTT. This gives the protein CASRGSSQEKLFF.

This clone was seen more than once but under ten times. The chain couples TRBV9 to TRBJ2-3; 9 bases fit TRBD1. With 2 bases clipped from V and 9 bases from J, the junction kept 10 bases outside the gene matches. This CDR3 is 15 amino acids long. The germline V gene encodes CDR1 SGDLS and CDR2 YYNGEE. The chain's CDR3 is CASSVIQGAGETQYF. In DNA form, the CDR3 reads TGTGCCAGCAGCGTCATACAGGGGGCGGGAGAGACGCAGTATTTT.

The rearrangement links TRBV5-1 to TRBJ2-7, with D perhaps TRBD1 (6 bases). Germline CDR1 and CDR2: SGHRS and YFSETQ. The CDR3 runs to 16 residues. The V and J ends lost 0 bases and 4 bases respectively, with 17 bases between them. The CDR3 DNA reads as TGCGCCAGCAGCTTGGCCTGGGGGCCCGGCGCATACGAGCAGTACTTC. Protein product: CASSLAWGPGAYEQYF.

The genes are TRBV11-2 and TRBJ2-1; 7 bases agree with TRBD1. Germline V lookup: CDR1 SGHAT, CDR2 FQNNGV. Trimming took 7 bases from V and 3 from J; bases not matched to a gene: 12. The CDR3 runs to 16 residues. The CDR3 loop is CASTPLRGPNYNEQFF. The CDR3 DNA sequence: TGTGCCAGCACCCCTTTGAGGGGGCCTAACTACAATGAGCAGTTCTTC.